A selection of T cell receptor beta chains follows, all from one sample in a study of blood T cell repertoires in COVID-19. Measured with immunoSEQ multiplex PCR; TCRdb has only the in-frame clones, and not every one. The sample has 230,000 or so clones; 84% are singletons. Sequences were obtained from PBMCs or T cells enriched from blood (not recorded which). The receptors come from a man between 50 and 59 years old who had recovered from COVID-19. Both conserved end residues are part of each CDR3. The D gene is left open where the match is weak. A clone size is listed for some rows: how often the clone was seen (once, few, many), or a class if it is expanded.

abundance	v_gene	j_gene	d_gene	CDR3aa	CDR3nt
few	TRBV6-2/TRBV6-3	TRBJ2-7	TRBD2	CASSWDSGSSMAAEQYF	TGTGCCAGCAGTTGGGATAGCGGGAGTTCAATGGCAGCCGAGCAGTACTTC
.	TRBV5-5	TRBJ1-1	.	CASSLVVVMNTEAFF	TGTGCCAGCAGCTTGGTGGTAGTCATGAACACTGAAGCTTTCTTT
once	TRBV5-4	TRBJ1-3	TRBD1	CASSRGQLSSGNTIYF	TGTGCCAGCAGCCGGGGACAGCTGAGCTCTGGAAACACCATATATTTT
.	TRBV30	TRBJ2-5	.	CACERQYQETQYF	TGTGCCTGCGAAAGACAGTACCAAGAGACCCAGTACTTC
.	TRBV4-2	TRBJ2-7	.	CASSQAHTGGEDEQYF	TGTGCCAGCAGCCAAGCCCACACAGGGGGGGAGGACGAGCAGTACTTC
.	TRBV11-3	TRBJ1-1	TRBD1	CASKLGQGNTEAFF	TGTGCCAGCAAATTGGGACAGGGGAACACTGAAGCTTTCTTT
.	TRBV5-1	TRBJ2-1	TRBD2	CASSLGVAGVYEQFF	TGCGCCAGCAGCTTGGGGGTAGCGGGGGTCTATGAGCAGTTCTTC
few	TRBV5-1	TRBJ2-5	.	CASSLAGSTETQYF	TGCGCCAGCAGCCTGGCGGGGTCTACGGAGACCCAGTACTTC
.	TRBV7-2	TRBJ2-7	TRBD2	CASSWSSGGASEQYF	TGTGCCAGCAGCTGGTCGAGCGGGGGGGCCTCCGAGCAGTACTTC
.	TRBV5-1	TRBJ2-7	.	CASRPGLGAAEQYF	TGCGCCAGCAGGCCCGGACTGGGGGCGGCCGAGCAGTACTTC
.	TRBV29-1	TRBJ1-1	TRBD1	CSARQGMAEAFF	TGCAGCGCTAGACAGGGGATGGCTGAAGCTTTCTTT
.	TRBV6-5	TRBJ2-7	TRBD2	CASRHSGLVYEQYF	TGTGCCAGCAGGCATAGCGGACTAGTCTACGAGCAGTACTTC
.	TRBV19	TRBJ1-1	TRBD1	CASSITQGAAEAFF	TGTGCCAGTAGTATCACGCAGGGGGCTGCTGAAGCTTTCTTT
.	TRBV5-5	TRBJ1-5	.	CASSPWARDQPQHF	TGTGCCAGCAGCCCGTGGGCCAGGGATCAGCCCCAGCATTTT
few	TRBV19	TRBJ2-7	TRBD1	CASSLGQGLFYEQYF	TGTGCCAGTAGTTTGGGACAGGGGCTGTTCTACGAGCAGTACTTC
.	TRBV5-1	TRBJ2-2	TRBD2	CASSKGTSGGQMAGELFF	TGCGCCAGCAGCAAAGGGACTAGCGGGGGTCAGATGGCCGGGGAGCTGTTTTTT
.	TRBV2	TRBJ1-2	TRBD1	CASSGTPPDRVGGYTF	TGTGCCAGCAGTGGAACACCACCCGACAGGGTAGGGGGCTACACCTTC